Listed below are T cell receptor beta chains from one sample, sequenced in a study of cytomegalovirus exposure and HLA in healthy donors. The repertoire was sequenced with immunoSEQ multiplex PCR; TCRdb's copy has only in-frame clones and lacks some. Here the sample spans around 150,000 clones, approximately 75% being singletons. Sequenced material: PBMCs. The receptor set was obtained from a man aged 50 or older in good health and CMV-seropositive. CDR3s include the opening cysteine and the closing phenylalanine or tryptophan. A D gene is named only where the DNA matches it firmly. Rows give clone size only sometimes, using once, few, many, or a class for an expanded clone.

V gene	D gene	clone size	J gene	CDR3 DNA	CDR3 protein
TRBV4-3	-	-	TRBJ1-5	TGCGCCAGCAGCCAAGATGGGGGGGCTAGGCCCTTCCAGCCCCAGCATTTT	CASSQDGGARPFQPQHF
TRBV11-2	-	-	TRBJ2-2	TGTGCCAGCAGCCTCCGGGATCTCACCGGGGAGCTGTTTTTT	CASSLRDLTGELFF
TRBV6-1	TRBD1	many	TRBJ1-4	TGTGCCAGCAGTGGCCGGGACAGCTTCATTAATGAAAAACTGTTTTTT	CASSGRDSFINEKLFF
TRBV28	-	-	TRBJ1-2	TGTGCCAGCAGCCTCCCCGGGGTACGCTCTAGCTATGGCTACACCTTC	CASSLPGVRSSYGYTF
TRBV5-4	TRBD1	few	TRBJ2-2	TGTGCCAGCAGCGTAGGACAGGGACGAACCGGGGAGCTGTTTTTT	CASSVGQGRTGELFF
TRBV7-9	TRBD1	-	TRBJ2-7	TGTGCCAGCAGCTTACCGGGACAGGGGGCCTACGAGCAGTACTTC	CASSLPGQGAYEQYF
TRBV19	TRBD1	-	TRBJ1-1	TGTGCCAGTAGTCCCGACAGGGTAGTGGACACTGAAGCTTTCTTT	CASSPDRVVDTEAFF
TRBV7-9	-	-	TRBJ1-5	TGTGCCAGCAGCTTAGGGCACCTCAATCAGCCCCAGCATTTT	CASSLGHLNQPQHF
TRBV10-1	-	-	TRBJ1-5	TGCGCCAGCAGTGAGTCGGAAACAGGCGCTAGCAATCAGCCCCAGCATTTT	CASSESETGASNQPQHF
TRBV29-1	-	-	TRBJ2-7	TGCAGCGTTTCCGATTACGAGCAGTACTTC	CSVSDYEQYF
TRBV7-9	TRBD1	-	TRBJ1-2	TGTTCCAGTACCTTATCTGGGACAGGGGTCGACTATGGCTACACCTTC	CSSTLSGTGVDYGYTF
TRBV5-1	TRBD2	-	TRBJ2-5	TGCGCCAGCAGCTTGCCCGGACTAGCGGGGGTAGAGACCCAGTACTTC	CASSLPGLAGVETQYF
TRBV19	-	-	TRBJ1-1	TGTGCCAGTAGTATAGGACAGTTGAACACTGAAGCTTTCTTT	CASSIGQLNTEAFF
TRBV6-1	TRBD1	few	TRBJ2-2	TGTGCCAGCGGACAGGGCATCACCGGGGAGCTGTTTTTT	CASGQGITGELFF
TRBV2	-	-	TRBJ2-7	TGTGCCATACTAGGCAGCCCGGAGGGGATTAGGAGCTCCTACGAGCAGTACTTC	CAILGSPEGIRSSYEQYF
TRBV5-6	-	few	TRBJ2-7	TGTGCCAGCAGCTTGGATGGGGTCAAGGGGATCTACGAGCAGTACTTC	CASSLDGVKGIYEQYF
TRBV7-9	-	-	TRBJ2-2	TGTGCCACCTGGACAGAAGAACTCACCGGGGAGCTGTTTTTT	CATWTEELTGELFF
TRBV28	TRBD1	-	TRBJ2-1	TGTGCCAGCAGTTCCTTCCTCAGACAGGGGCGTGAGCAGTTCTTC	CASSSFLRQGREQFF
TRBV6-1	TRBD1	-	TRBJ2-7	TGTGCCAGCAGAAGGACAGGGGGCGTCGAGCAGTACTTC	CASRRTGGVEQYF
TRBV2	TRBD1	-	TRBJ1-2	TGTGCCAGCAGTGGAGTGGGTGGGACAGATGGCTACACCTTC	CASSGVGGTDGYTF
TRBV7-9	TRBD1	-	TRBJ1-4	TGTGCCAGCAGCTTAGGGGACAGGGTCGCTGAAAAACTGTTTTTT	CASSLGDRVAEKLFF
TRBV9	-	-	TRBJ2-3	TGTGCCAGCAGCGTAACCGGGTCCCTGAGAGATACGCAGTATTTT	CASSVTGSLRDTQYF
TRBV29-1	TRBD1	-	TRBJ1-2	TGCAGCGTTGCCCTGACAGGGTTCGGCTATGGCTACACCTTC	CSVALTGFGYGYTF
TRBV19	TRBD1	-	TRBJ1-1	TGTGCCAGTATTCCGACAGGGGGCCTACCCTACACTGAAGCTTTCTTT	CASIPTGGLPYTEAFF
TRBV6-4	-	-	TRBJ1-1	TGTGCCAGCAGTCCCTCGACAGCGAACACTGAAGCTTTCTTT	CASSPSTANTEAFF
TRBV5-1	-	-	TRBJ1-2	TGCGCCAGCAGCTCCCAAGGGGTTTCTGGTAGCTATGGCTACACCTTC	CASSSQGVSGSYGYTF
TRBV10-2	-	few	TRBJ2-2	TGCGCCAGCCGGATACAGGGACCCGGGGAGCTGTTTTTT	CASRIQGPGELFF
TRBV7-9	TRBD1	-	TRBJ2-3	TGTGCCAGCAGCTCATGGACAGGGGGCATGAGAGATACGCAGTATTTT	CASSSWTGGMRDTQYF
TRBV19	TRBD1	once	TRBJ2-7	TGTGCCAGTAGTTCTCGGGACAGGGGGTACTACGAGCAGTACTTC	CASSSRDRGYYEQYF
TRBV5-1	-	-	TRBJ2-5	TGCGCCAGCAGCTTGGGACAGCAAGAGACCCAGTACTTC	CASSLGQQETQYF
TRBV5-5	-	-	TRBJ2-2	TGTGCCAGCAGCTTGTTGGGGGCCAGGAACACCGGGGAGCTGTTTTTT	CASSLLGARNTGELFF